The entry below gives a single T cell receptor (beta chain) sequence along with its context. It lacks a known antigen. Within one base of it there is no much larger clone, and no base qualities were kept. In the germline V gene (reference sequence), CDR1 corresponds to SEHNR and CDR2 to FQNEAQ. Including the terminal cysteine and phenylalanine, the CDR3 comprises 15 residues. The CDR3 DNA has 45 bases and is translated from base 1. V and J are trimmed by 5 bases and 4 bases, and the gene matches miss 7 bases of the junction. The immunoSEQ Assay, a bias-controlled multiplex PCR, was used to amplify TCRbeta CDR3 regions from genomic DNA. Per the original workflow: The number of nucleated cells in each sample was estimated from the amplification of reference gene primers within the assay. To quantify the absolute abundance of each unique TCRbeta CDR3 rearrangement, sequence reads were collapsed and filtered. For each sample, productive Simpson clonality was calculated as the square root of Simpson's diversity index across productive rearrangements. As stored in TCRdb, this immuneACCESS dataset retains in-frame rearrangements with V and J assigned. A fraction of the clones does not appear; measured against another copy, unresolved V genes explain less than half of the discrepancy, and the remainder lacks a known reason. V and J calls and clone size are given by that table; D and trimming were obtained from the DNA. The sample yields some 75,000 clones; less than 90% were counted once. Of the sample, about 13% falls within the top ten clones.

This entry belongs to a study of blood T cell repertoires in COVID-19 (TCRdb year 2020). Context from the whole study: Samples from collaborators originated in the United States, Italy and Spain and spanned both the acute and convalescent phases of COVID-19. The material from the prospective study consisted of cDNA or gDNA derived from T cells, B-cell-depleted T cells, or PBMCs. HLA class I and class II types, where available, came from metadata supplied by the sample provider rather than from assay-based typing. The dataset comprised deeply sampled blood TCRbeta repertoires from subjects exposed to, actively infected with, or recovered from COVID-19. Sample metadata almost always included a de-identified subject ID, COVID-19 status, age in years and sex. Samples came from the ongoing ImmuneRACE study (first 160 participants) plus 1,254 subjects from 6 global collaborators. A freely available public database, intended as a resource for researchers studying the immune response to SARS-CoV-2, is where the repertoires were released.

In Seattle, one collaborating source enrolled patients while the infection was active and tracked those patients longitudinally over the course of disease. Collaborating institutions collected whole blood in K2EDTA tubes following their own protocols. For TCRbeta analysis, collaborators shipped samples as frozen whole blood, isolated PBMCs, or DNA extracted from either of those sample types. General findings and caveats noted by the study authors: The amount of clinical and demographic metadata varied by source and participant and was provided uncurated.

This clonotype was obtained from a middle-aged man with COVID-19, enrolled during active disease. Recombination linked TRBV7-9 to TRBJ2-1, with 8 bases aligning to TRBD2. The specimen was peripheral blood. The CDR3: CASSQPSGLYNEQFF. The DNA is TGTGCCAGCAGCCAACCTAGCGGGCTGTACAATGAGCAGTTCTTC.